This T cell receptor (beta chain) originates from a study of shared clonotypes between healthy human individuals. This clone showed up just once. Data came from immunoSEQ multiplex PCR; TCRdb stores just in-frame clones and leaves some out. The table shows over a million clones, with around 76% occurring only once. The authors divided CD4+ cells into CD45RA+ naive and CD45RA-negative memory subsets. V lost 7 bases to trimming and J lost 3 bases; unmatched junction nucleotides: 10. The CDR3 has 15 residues. The sequencing sample was made of memory CD4+ T cells sorted from blood. Described subset: CD45RA-negative fraction. The sequence was collected from a man aged 18 to 35 in good health. The chain joins TRBV23-1 to TRBJ2-7, with 9 bases lining up with TRBD1. TRBV23-1 is labeled an ORF, and its function is uncertain. The CDR3 spells CASTRTRDRVYEQYF. Here the CDR3 DNA reads TGCGCCAGCACGAGAACCCGGGACAGGGTCTACGAGCAGTACTTC.